Below, 24 T cell receptor beta chains from the same sample are listed, as sequenced in a study of cytomegalovirus exposure and HLA in healthy donors. Vbeta (60) and Jbeta (13) primers were used in the PCR. Assay: immunoSEQ multiplex PCR; the TCRdb copy retains only in-frame clones and omits some. The data contain 110,000 or so clones, roughly 80% of them singletons. The sequenced sample consisted of PBMCs. Receptors were obtained from a man aged 45-65 years in good health and CMV-seropositive.

This chain links TRBV29-1 with TRBJ2-1; 11 positions match TRBD2. Germline values: CDR1 SQVTM, CDR2 ANQGSEA. CDR3 size: 14 residues. V lost 6 bases and J lost 2; bases outside the gene matches: 3. The CDR3 bases are TGCAGCGTGAAACTAGCGGGGGCCTACAATGAGCAGTTCTTC. Protein product: CSVKLAGAYNEQFF.

Regarding this clone: The junction shows a germline mismatch at one end, possibly a read error. This sequence joins TRBV4-2 and TRBJ1-6; D not resolved. The germline gives CDR1 LGHNA, CDR2 YNFKEQ. The CDR3 is 13 amino acids. The CDR3 coding sequence is TGTGCCAGCAGCTCTCTGACTAATTCACCCCCCCACTTT. This gives the protein CASSSLTNSPPHF.

This clone was seen a few times. This CDR3 reads CASSESSLMSTEAFF. The CDR3 DNA is TGTGCCAGCAGTGAATCGTCCCTTATGTCCACTGAAGCTTTCTTT. The rearrangement links TRBV2 to TRBJ1-1; no reliable D call. Trimming removed 2 bases from V and 4 bases from J, with 14 bases in between. The CDR3 is made up of 15 amino acids. Germline V gives CDR1 SNHLY, CDR2 FYNNEI.

The chain uses TRBV2 and TRBJ2-1; D perhaps matches TRBD1 (6 bases). There are 15 residues in the CDR3. CDR1 is SNHLY and CDR2 is FYNNEI in the germline V gene. Trimming cost V 1 base and J 9 bases, with 16 bases left between them. CDR3 sequence (DNA): TGTGCCAGCAGTGAAGGAGCAGGGACACTGGGTGAGCAGTTCTTC. Translated: CASSEGAGTLGEQFF.

This sequence joins TRBV5-8 and TRBJ2-1, with 10 bases matching TRBD1. Germline V gene sequence: CDR1 SGHTS, CDR2 YDEGEE. Trimming cost V 0 bases and J 7 bases; bases outside gene matches: 4. The CDR3 is 15 amino acids. The chain's CDR3 is CASSLGQGARNEQFF. CDR3 nucleotide sequence: TGTGCCAGCAGCTTGGGACAGGGGGCGCGTAATGAGCAGTTCTTC.

The chain has TRBV11-2 and TRBJ1-1; D remains ambiguous. Trimming took 0 bases from V and 1 from J, leaving 9 bases between them. Germline-derived CDR1 and CDR2 are SGHAT and FQNNGV. There are 15 residues in the CDR3. CDR3 bases: TGTGCCAGCAGCTTAGATCGGTTAGCGAACACTGAAGCTTTCTTT. It translates to CASSLDRLANTEAFF.

This clone is a singleton in its sample. The J gene is TRBJ2-1, the V gene TRBV5-1, with 7 bases fitting TRBD2. After removal of 0 bases from V and 1 base from J, the junction contained 4 bases not matched to a gene. This CDR3 has 16 amino acids. Germline V lookup: CDR1 SGHRS, CDR2 YFSETQ. The CDR3 nucleotides are TGCGCCAGCAGCTTGGGAGCAGCGGGGTCCTACAATGAGCAGTTCTTC. Amino acid sequence: CASSLGAAGSYNEQFF. The whole variable domain, remainder taken from reference TRBV5-1 and TRBJ2-1, is KAGVTQTPRYLIKTRGQQVTLSCSPISGHRSVSWYQQTPGQGLQFLFEYFSETQRNKGNFPGRFSGRQFSNSRSEMNVSTLELGDSALYLCASSLGAAGSYNEQFFGPGTRLTVL.

The rearrangement uses TRBV7-9 and TRBJ1-6, with a tentative D call TRBD1 (5 bases). CDR3 size: 15 residues. CDR1 is SEHNR, CDR2 FQNEAQ, per germline (reference sequence). V was trimmed by 0 bases and J by 4 bases, leaving 7 bases between them. Here the CDR3 reads CASSLATVYNSPLHF. Here the CDR3 DNA reads TGTGCCAGCAGCTTAGCGACAGTATATAATTCACCCCTCCACTTT.

In nucleotides, the CDR3 is TGTGCCAGCTCACCCCGAGGAGGGGTCTACGAGCAGTACTTC. It specifies CASSPRGGVYEQYF. The gene calls are TRBV18 and TRBJ2-7, with D tentatively TRBD2 (6 bases). Germline V gene data show CDR1 as KGHSH and CDR2 as LQKENI. The V gene lost 3 bases and the J gene lost 3 bases, with 12 bases spanning the gap. The CDR3 is 14 residues long. The whole variable domain, filled in from reference TRBV18 and TRBJ2-7, reads NAGVMQNPRHLVRRRGQEARLRCSPMKGHSHVYWYRQLPEEGLKFMVYLQKENIIDESGMPKERFSAEFPKEGPSILRIQQVVRGDSAAYFCASSPRGGVYEQYFGPGTRLTVT.

V usage is TRBV5-6 and J usage is TRBJ2-1, with TRBD1 matching over 8 bases. Germline CDR1 SGHDT, CDR2 YYEEEE. CDR3 length: 16 amino acids. The V gene end was trimmed by 5 bases and the J gene end by 2 bases; junction bases not matched to a gene: 9. The CDR3: CASRPDRVGAYNEQFF. The CDR3 DNA reads TGTGCCAGCAGGCCGGACAGGGTGGGTGCCTACAATGAGCAGTTCTTC.

V and J are TRBV9 and TRBJ2-5; D not resolved. Trimming left V 1 base short and J 5 bases short, with 12 bases between. The CDR3 runs to 14 residues. CDR1 is SGDLS, CDR2 YYNGEE, per germline. The CDR3 reads CASSVSPVRETQYF. The CDR3 DNA sequence: TGTGCCAGCAGCGTATCGCCCGTCAGGGAGACCCAGTACTTC.

The J gene is TRBJ2-5, the V gene TRBV6-1, with a possible D match to TRBD2 (6 bases). The germline V gene has CDR1 MNHNS and CDR2 SASEGT. V lost 5 bases and J 4 bases, leaving 8 bases between the germline ends. The CDR3 is 12 residues long. CDR3 nucleotide sequence: TGTGCCAGCAGTTCTAGCGTAGAGACCCAGTACTTC. This gives the protein CASSSSVETQYF.

This clone has a handful of counts. V is TRBV2 and J is TRBJ2-7; D is undetermined. V shed 7 bases and J shed 0 bases, with 7 bases lying between them. The germline V gene encodes CDR1 SNHLY and CDR2 FYNNEI. This CDR3 has 12 residues. CDR3 sequence: CASTHTSYEQYF. The CDR3 DNA reads TGTGCCAGCACCCACACCTCCTACGAGCAGTACTTC.

This chain connects TRBV2 to TRBJ2-5; the match to TRBD2 covers 10 bases. The CDR3 length is 15 residues. Germline CDR1 and CDR2: SNHLY and FYNNEI. The trim removed 5 bases at V and 3 bases at J, leaving 6 bases unmatched. As DNA, the CDR3 is TGTGCCAGCAGTTCTTATGGACTAGCGGAAGAGACCCAGTACTTC. Amino acids: CASSSYGLAEETQYF.

This clone was found a few times. The CDR3, as DNA: TGTGCCAGCAGCTGGGGGGGACTAGCGGCCCAAGAGACCCAGTACTTC. Translated, it gives CASSWGGLAAQETQYF. V usage is TRBV7-9 and J usage is TRBJ2-5; 11 bases are a match to TRBD2. In germline, CDR1 is SEHNR, CDR2 FQNEAQ (reference sequence). The CDR3 length is 16 residues. J was trimmed by 1 base and V by 4 bases; bases with no gene match: 5. The whole variable domain, remainder taken from reference TRBV7-9 and TRBJ2-5, is DTGVSQNPRHKITKRGQNVTFRCDPISEHNRLYWYRQTLGQGPEFLTYFQNEAQLEKSRLLSDRFSAERPKGSFSTLEIQRTEQGDSAMYLCASSWGGLAAQETQYFGPGTRLLVL.

This clone came up a few times. The CDR3 DNA sequence: TGTGCCAGTAGAGATGGACAGAACAATCAGCCCCAGCATTTT. It yields the protein CASRDGQNNQPQHF. The chain links TRBV19 to TRBJ1-5; D is possibly TRBD1 (6 bases). CDR3 length equals 14 residues. V dropped 6 bases and J dropped 3 bases, with 12 bases sitting between them. In germline, CDR1 is LNHDA, CDR2 SQIVND (reference sequence).

The chain recombines TRBV5-1 with TRBJ1-1; D perhaps matches TRBD1 (5 bases). Trimming shortened V by 0 bases and J by 1 base, and 7 bases separated the two germline ends. CDR3 length: 14 amino acids. CDR1 SGHRS and CDR2 YFSETQ come from the germline V gene. CDR3 in DNA: TGCGCCAGCAGCTTGGGAACAGGGAACACTGAAGCTTTCTTT. Amino acid sequence: CASSLGTGNTEAFF. The entire variable domain, with the rest obtained from reference TRBV5-1 and TRBJ1-1, is as follows: KAGVTQTPRYLIKTRGQQVTLSCSPISGHRSVSWYQQTPGQGLQFLFEYFSETQRNKGNFPGRFSGRQFSNSRSEMNVSTLELGDSALYLCASSLGTGNTEAFFGQGTRLTVV.

The V call is TRBV27, the J call TRBJ1-1; D unresolved. The CDR3 is 12 amino acids. The V and J ends lost 5 bases and 7 bases respectively, with 11 bases between them. CDR1 is MNHEY and CDR2 is SMNVEV in the germline V gene (reference sequence). The CDR3 nucleotides read TGTGCCAGCAGTCCCGACACGAATGAAGCTTTCTTT. Its translation: CASSPDTNEAFF.

V usage is TRBV27 and J usage is TRBJ1-2; 10 nucleotides align to TRBD1. Germline lookup yields CDR1 MNHEY and CDR2 SMNVEV (reference sequence). Germline trimming cut 8 bases from V and 7 bases from J; bases unmatched to any gene: 16. This CDR3 has 16 residues. Here the CDR3 reads CASRPGTGASWGGYTF. CDR3 nucleotide sequence: TGTGCCAGCCGCCCCGGGACAGGGGCATCATGGGGTGGCTACACCTTC.

This clone appeared a single time. This rearrangement joins TRBV9 to TRBJ2-7; D remains unclear. CDR1 SGDLS and CDR2 YYNGEE come from the germline V gene. This CDR3 contains 14 residues. The ends were cut back, 0 bases at V and 4 bases at J, with 11 bases in the middle. In DNA, the CDR3 is TGTGCCAGCAGCGTAGGAGCGCCCGGTTACGAGCAGTACTTC. Translation: CASSVGAPGYEQYF. Combining the CDR3 with reference TRBV9 and TRBJ2-7 gives the whole variable domain DSGVTQTPKHLITATGQRVTLRCSPRSGDLSVYWYQQSLDQGLQFLIQYYNGEERAKGNILERFSAQQFPDLHSELNLSSLELGDSALYFCASSVGAPGYEQYFGPGTRLTVT.

DNA of the CDR3: TGTGCCAGCAGTTACGATAAAGCTAGCGCCTACGAGCAGTACTTC. It codes for CASSYDKASAYEQYF. The chain joins TRBV6-6 to TRBJ2-7; possibly TRBD2 for D (6 bases). Germline V lookup: CDR1 MNHNY, CDR2 SVGAGI (reference sequence). This CDR3 region has 15 residues. V lost 2 bases, J lost 2 bases, and 13 bases lay in between.

This clone has only a few counts. The rearrangement links TRBV6-1 to TRBJ1-5; 7 nucleotides match TRBD1. This CDR3 is built from 16 residues. V was pared by 3 bases and J by 3 bases, with 8 bases of the junction left unmatched. Germline V gene lookup returns CDR1 MNHNS and CDR2 SASEGT. The CDR3 protein is CASSDRWQGDNQPQHF. In nucleotides, the CDR3 is TGTGCCAGCAGTGATAGATGGCAGGGGGACAATCAGCCCCAGCATTTT.

The chain is built from TRBV19 and TRBJ2-1, with TRBD1 matching 10 bases. The CDR3 sequence is 13 residues long. Germline CDR1 LNHDA, CDR2 SQIVND (reference sequence). Trimming removed 7 bases from V and 9 bases from J; junction bases left unmatched: 6. In nucleotides, the CDR3 is TGTGCCAGTATGGGACAGGGGCAGGGTGAGCAGTTCTTC. It translates to CASMGQGQGEQFF.

The chain has TRBV6-6 and TRBJ2-7; D unclear. In germline, CDR1 is MNHNY, CDR2 SVGAGI (reference sequence). This CDR3 is built from 12 residues. Trimming took 7 bases from V and 4 from J, leaving 11 bases between them. DNA for the CDR3: TGTGCCAGCACCTCCAGTTTTTACGAGCAGTACTTC. Translation: CASTSSFYEQYF.